This T cell receptor (beta chain) originates from a study of response to subunit inactivated influenza vaccine. Study conclusions and caveats: After each seasonal influenza vaccination, few new T cells are recruited, the authors suggested.

TCRdb fed the RT-PCR reads into MiXCR, producing one record per CDR3 protein. The sample holds around 760,000 distinct CDR3 sequences, 14% seen once. In regard to this clonotype: Its antigen is not known.

The CDR3 is made up of 16 amino acids. Germline V lookup: CDR1 ENHRY, CDR2 SYGVKD. V was clipped by 4 bases and J by 4 bases, with 17 bases between them. Sequencing was performed on PBMCs from blood, taken 14 to 15 days before vaccination. The chain is built from TRBV10-3 and TRBJ1-5; TRBD1 might be the D (5 bases). The TCR was taken from a man between 50 and 59 years old who received an inactivated influenza vaccine. CDR3 nucleotides: TGTGCCATCAGTGCCGCATTGGGGGGGGAGAATCAGCCCCAGCATTTT. Encoded protein: CAISAALGGENQPQHF.